These T cell receptor beta chains were read from a single sample in a study of blood T cell repertoires in COVID-19. Data came from immunoSEQ multiplex PCR; TCRdb stores just in-frame clones and leaves some out. This sample has roughly 100,000 clones, with 70% to 80% found just once. The sequenced material came from peripheral blood. The source is a human donor with acute or convalescent COVID-19. The donor label of this sample is uncertain. The CDR3 runs from the conserved cysteine through the conserved F or W. A D gene is named only where the DNA matches it firmly. A row's size may be missing; if present it is once, few, many or a size class.

V gene,D gene,clone size,J gene,CDR3 DNA,CDR3 protein
TRBV13,TRBD1,many,TRBJ1-6,TGTGCCAGCAGCCTAGCGACAGGGGGAAATTCACCCCTCCACTTT,CASSLATGGNSPLHF
TRBV2,-,-,TRBJ2-3,TGTGCCAGCAGTGAACGAGAGACTCGCACAGATACGCAGTATTTT,CASSERETRTDTQYF
TRBV18,-,-,TRBJ1-4,TGTGCCAGCTCACCACCGTCGTCGGGAAAACTGTTTTTT,CASSPPSSGKLFF
TRBV3-1/TRBV3-2,-,-,TRBJ1-1,TGTGCCAGCAGCCATCCCCAATGGAGGAACACTGAAGCTTTCTTT,CASSHPQWRNTEAFF
TRBV9,-,-,TRBJ2-6,TGTGCCAGCAGCGTAGGAGGTCCTGGGGCCAACGTCCTGACTTTC,CASSVGGPGANVLTF
TRBV19,-,-,TRBJ2-6,TGTGCCAGTAGTATAGTACCGGTTGGGGCCAACGTCCTGACTTTC,CASSIVPVGANVLTF
TRBV28,TRBD2,-,TRBJ2-1,TGTGCCAGCAGTTTATGGAAGCGGGGAGACAATGAGCAGTTCTTC,CASSLWKRGDNEQFF
TRBV11-2,-,-,TRBJ2-5,TGTGCCAGCAACCGATTTGGGAGCCAAGAGACCCAGTACTTC,CASNRFGSQETQYF
TRBV5-1,TRBD1,-,TRBJ1-1,TGCGCCAGCAGTTTGGGGGACCAGGGGGCTGGCGAAGCTTTCTTT,CASSLGDQGAGEAFF
TRBV7-9,TRBD1,few,TRBJ1-4,TGTGCCAGCAGCTGGCAACTGACACCAGGGGGACCAAATGAAAAACTGTTTTTT,CASSWQLTPGGPNEKLFF
TRBV7-8,TRBD1,-,TRBJ2-7,TGTGCCAGCACTCTCCCAGGGGGCTACGAGCAGTACTTC,CASTLPGGYEQYF
TRBV24-1,TRBD2,-,TRBJ2-3,TGTGCCACCAGTGAGGCTAGCGGGGGGCTCCATACGCAGTATTTT,CATSEASGGLHTQYF
TRBV19,TRBD1,few,TRBJ2-3,TGTGCCAGTAGCGACAGGGGGAATACGCAGTATTTT,CASSDRGNTQYF
TRBV5-1,-,-,TRBJ2-2,TGCGCCAGCAGCTTGGTTCAGACTCCAACCGGGGAGCTGTTTTTT,CASSLVQTPTGELFF
TRBV19,-,-,TRBJ1-2,TGTGCCACCCTTGGCCGAAGTGGAGGGTGGAATTATGGCTACACCTTC,CATLGRSGGWNYGYTF
TRBV27,-,many,TRBJ1-2,TGTGCCAGCAGTCCACGGGAGCATGCTAACTATGGCTACACCTTC,CASSPREHANYGYTF
TRBV27,-,-,TRBJ1-1,TGTGCCAGCAGTTTATCGGTTGCGGAAAACACTGAAGCTTTCTTT,CASSLSVAENTEAFF
TRBV5-1,-,-,TRBJ1-1,TGCGCCAGCAGCTTGGCCGAACAGTCCCTGGCTTTCTTT,CASSLAEQSLAFF
TRBV7-8,-,-,TRBJ2-3,TGTGCCAGCAGCTTATCGACAACCAGGGATACGCAGTATTTT,CASSLSTTRDTQYF
TRBV12-5,-,-,TRBJ2-3,TGTGCTAGTGGTCACGCCCGACTACAGGATACGCAGTATTTT,CASGHARLQDTQYF
TRBV24-1,TRBD1,-,TRBJ2-1,TGTGCCACCAGTGACCCGACAGGGGGCACCTACAATGAGCAGTTCTTC,CATSDPTGGTYNEQFF
TRBV30,TRBD2,-,TRBJ2-1,TGTGCCTGGAGTGTATGGAGCGGGGGGGCCGGAGAGCAGTTCTTC,CAWSVWSGGAGEQFF
TRBV30,TRBD2,once,TRBJ2-5,TGTGCCTGGAATAGAGGCGGGGGGGCCTCCGGAGAGACCCAGTACTTC,CAWNRGGGASGETQYF
TRBV27,TRBD1,-,TRBJ1-5,TGTGCCAGCAGGCCAAGAGCACAGGGGGCAAGTCAGCCCCAGCATTTT,CASRPRAQGASQPQHF
TRBV13,TRBD1,-,TRBJ1-1,TGTGCCAGCAGCCGGACAGGGGTAAACACTGAAGCTTTCTTT,CASSRTGVNTEAFF
TRBV6-1,TRBD2,few,TRBJ2-7,TGTGCCAGCAGTGATGACGGGGGGTTTAACGAGCAGTACTTC,CASSDDGGFNEQYF
TRBV11-2,-,-,TRBJ1-1,TGTGCCAGCAGCTTAAGGGGGGGGACTATTCCACGTGAAGCTTTCTTT,CASSLRGGTIPREAFF
TRBV7-2,-,once,TRBJ2-3,TGTGCCAGCAGCAAGATTGCAGGGGCTGTCACAGATACGCAGTATTTT,CASSKIAGAVTDTQYF
TRBV6-5,-,-,TRBJ1-6,TGTGCCAGCGGCGGGACTAGGAATTCACCCCTCCACTTT,CASGGTRNSPLHF
TRBV5-1,-,-,TRBJ1-6,TGCGCCAGCAGCCAGGACAGTTTGTCACCCCTCCACTTT,CASSQDSLSPLHF
TRBV5-1,TRBD1,-,TRBJ1-4,TGCGCCAGCAGCTTCGCCAGGGGGGATGAAACTAATGAAAAACTGTTTTTT,CASSFARGDETNEKLFF
TRBV5-1,TRBD1,-,TRBJ1-2,TGCGCCAGCAGCGGACAGGGAGACTATGGCTACACCTTC,CASSGQGDYGYTF
TRBV12-3/TRBV12-4,-,few,TRBJ1-2,TGTGCCAGTACGATTGGGGGAGGTGGTGGCTACACCTTC,CASTIGGGGGYTF
TRBV4-1,-,-,TRBJ1-6,TGCGCCAGCAGCCACCCGTCCCGGGATTCACCCCTCCACTTT,CASSHPSRDSPLHF
TRBV2,TRBD1,few,TRBJ1-2,TGTGCCAGCAGGGACAGGGCGGCTAACTATGGCTACACCTTC,CASRDRAANYGYTF
TRBV5-6,-,-,TRBJ1-2,TGTGCCAGCAGCGATCTCGGGACGGGGGACTATGGCTACACCTTC,CASSDLGTGDYGYTF
TRBV7-9,-,-,TRBJ2-1,TGTGCCAGCAGCCCCCGGTCCTACAATGAGCAGTTCTTC,CASSPRSYNEQFF
TRBV14,-,-,TRBJ1-3,TGTGCCAGCAGCCTCATACGGGGGGCAGGATCAGGAAACACCATATATTTT,CASSLIRGAGSGNTIYF
TRBV19,-,-,TRBJ2-5,TGTGCCAGTAGTCCGTACCAAGAGACCCAGTACTTC,CASSPYQETQYF
TRBV6-5,-,many,TRBJ1-1,TGTGCCACCCAGGGGAACACTGAAGCTTTCTTT,CATQGNTEAFF
TRBV6-5,-,many,TRBJ2-6,TGTGCCAGCGGGGAGGGGGGCTCTGGGGCCAACGTCCTGACTTTC,CASGEGGSGANVLTF
TRBV18,-,-,TRBJ1-3,TGTGCCAGCTCACCACGGTTGACTGAAGGAAACACCATATATTTT,CASSPRLTEGNTIYF
TRBV18,TRBD1,-,TRBJ1-2,TGTGCCAGCTCACCTGTAGGGACCGGGACAGGGTTTGGCTACACCTTC,CASSPVGTGTGFGYTF
TRBV9,-,-,TRBJ1-2,TGTGCCAGCACGCGATCGGGCTATGGCTACACCTTC,CASTRSGYGYTF
TRBV2,TRBD1,-,TRBJ1-2,TGTGCCAGCAGGAGACAGGGCTCCTATGGCTACACCTTC,CASRRQGSYGYTF
TRBV19,TRBD1,-,TRBJ1-4,TGTGCCAGTAGAACGGACAGGAAGGCTAAGGGAACTAATGAAAAACTGTTTTTT,CASRTDRKAKGTNEKLFF
TRBV19,-,-,TRBJ1-5,TGTGCCAGTAGTATAGCCGGAGGCAGCAATCAGCCCCAGCATTTT,CASSIAGGSNQPQHF
TRBV6-1,-,-,TRBJ1-2,TGTGCCAGCAGTGAAAGCCGACAGCTTAACTATGGCTACACCTTC,CASSESRQLNYGYTF
TRBV25-1,-,-,TRBJ1-2,TGTGCCAGCAGTGACACTAACTATGGCTACACCTTC,CASSDTNYGYTF
TRBV6-5,-,-,TRBJ2-2,TGTGCCAGCCCCGCGGCACTCGGGGAGCTGTTTTTT,CASPAALGELFF
TRBV6-7,-,-,TRBJ1-4,TGTGCCAGCAGTTACTCGGAATACTGGAAGGGCGGGGAGTGGAAACTGTTTTTT,CASSYSEYWKGGEWKLFF
TRBV23-1,-,-,TRBJ2-1,TGCGCCAGCAGTCAATCGATGGATCCGGGGTTCTACGATGAGCAGTTCTTC,CASSQSMDPGFYDEQFF
TRBV5-5,TRBD1,-,TRBJ2-5,TGTGCCAGCAGCTTGGTAGGGTCGTACAGGGGTCTTCTCGAGACCCAGTACTTC,CASSLVGSYRGLLETQYF
TRBV28,-,-,TRBJ2-3,TGTGCCAGCAGCTCAGGGGACACAGATACGCAGTATTTT,CASSSGDTDTQYF
TRBV6-5,TRBD2,-,TRBJ2-3,TGTGCCAGCAGCGGGGGGGCGGGTCATACGCAGTATTTT,CASSGGAGHTQYF